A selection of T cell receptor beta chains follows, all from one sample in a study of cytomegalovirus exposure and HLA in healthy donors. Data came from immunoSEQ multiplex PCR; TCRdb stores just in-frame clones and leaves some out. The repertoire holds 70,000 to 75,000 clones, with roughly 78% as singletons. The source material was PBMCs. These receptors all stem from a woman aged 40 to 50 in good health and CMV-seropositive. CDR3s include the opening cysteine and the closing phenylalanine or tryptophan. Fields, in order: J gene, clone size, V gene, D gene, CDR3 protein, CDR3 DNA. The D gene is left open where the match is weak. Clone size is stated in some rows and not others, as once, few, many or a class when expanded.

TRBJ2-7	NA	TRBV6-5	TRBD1	CASSPGTVFSYEQYF	TGTGCCAGCAGCCCCGGGACAGTGTTCTCCTACGAGCAGTACTTC
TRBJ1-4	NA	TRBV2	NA	CASSEESTGTEKLFF	TGTGCCAGCAGTGAAGAGTCGACAGGAACTGAAAAACTGTTTTTT
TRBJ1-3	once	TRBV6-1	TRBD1	CASRLTGRNTIYF	TGTGCCAGCAGGTTGACAGGGAGAAACACCATATATTTT
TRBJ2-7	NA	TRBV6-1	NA	CASRWSGSYEQYF	TGTGCCAGCCGCTGGTCCGGGTCCTACGAGCAGTACTTC
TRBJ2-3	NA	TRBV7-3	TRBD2	CASSQGLATDTQYF	TGTGCCAGCAGCCAGGGACTAGCGACAGATACGCAGTATTTT
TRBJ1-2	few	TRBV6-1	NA	CAAKVSELGNYGYTF	TGTGCCGCAAAGGTCAGCGAGCTTGGAAACTATGGCTACACCTTC
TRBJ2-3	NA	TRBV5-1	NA	CASSVGQSTDTQYF	TGCGCCAGCAGCGTGGGGCAGAGCACAGATACGCAGTATTTT
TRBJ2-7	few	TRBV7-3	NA	CASSLGGGEQYF	TGTGCCAGCAGCCTGGGAGGGGGCGAGCAGTACTTC
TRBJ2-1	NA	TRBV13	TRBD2	CASSSSLAGGPIFYNEQFF	TGTGCCAGCAGCTCCAGTCTAGCGGGGGGACCGATCTTCTACAATGAGCAGTTCTTC
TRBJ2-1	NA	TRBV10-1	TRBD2	CASSDPSGGQKEINEQFF	TGCGCCAGCAGTGATCCCAGCGGGGGGCAAAAGGAGATCAATGAGCAGTTCTTC
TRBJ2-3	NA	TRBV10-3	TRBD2	CAISDPSGATDTQYF	TGTGCCATCAGTGACCCTAGCGGAGCCACAGATACGCAGTATTTT
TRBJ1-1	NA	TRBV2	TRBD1	CASRSSGGTEAFF	TGTGCCAGCAGGTCCTCAGGGGGCACTGAAGCTTTCTTT
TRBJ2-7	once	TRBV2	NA	CASSYSYEQYF	TGTGCCAGCAGTTACTCCTACGAGCAGTACTTC
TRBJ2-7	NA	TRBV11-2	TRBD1	CASSLSPGQNYEQYF	TGTGCCAGCAGCTTATCTCCGGGACAGAACTACGAGCAGTACTTC
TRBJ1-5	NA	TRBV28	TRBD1	CASSQTGDNQPQHF	TGTGCCAGCAGTCAGACAGGGGACAATCAGCCCCAGCATTTT
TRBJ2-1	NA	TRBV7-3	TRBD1	CASSSGGGSSYNEQFF	TGTGCCAGCAGCTCAGGGGGTGGTAGCTCCTACAATGAGCAGTTCTTC
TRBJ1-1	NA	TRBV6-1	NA	CASSEGTDTRYAFF	TGTGCCAGCAGTGAAGGGACGGACACCCGTTACGCTTTCTTT
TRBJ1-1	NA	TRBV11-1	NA	CASSSGAGVEAFF	TGTGCCAGCAGCTCGGGTGCCGGGGTTGAAGCTTTCTTT
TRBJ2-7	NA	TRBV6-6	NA	CASSYSRGGSGYEQYF	TGTGCCAGCAGTTACTCCCGAGGAGGGTCCGGCTACGAGCAGTACTTC
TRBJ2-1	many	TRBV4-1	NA	CASSQPTRGNEQFF	TGCGCCAGCAGCCAACCTACGAGAGGCAATGAGCAGTTCTTC
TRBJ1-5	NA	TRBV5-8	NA	CASSFGDQPQHF	TGTGCCAGCAGCTTTGGAGATCAGCCCCAGCATTTT
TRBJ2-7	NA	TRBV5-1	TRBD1	CASSLGTGPAYEQYF	TGCGCCAGCAGCTTGGGGACAGGGCCGGCCTACGAGCAGTACTTC
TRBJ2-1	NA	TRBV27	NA	CASSHTRWSGPEGSYNEQFF	TGTGCCAGCAGCCATACGAGGTGGAGCGGTCCCGAAGGCTCCTACAATGAGCAGTTCTTC
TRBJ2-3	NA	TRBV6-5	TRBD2	CASSREGTQYF	TGTGCCAGCTCGCGGGAGGGTACGCAGTATTTT
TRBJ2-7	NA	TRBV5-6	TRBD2	CASSLSGGSEQYF	TGTGCCAGCAGCCTTAGCGGGGGGAGCGAGCAGTACTTC
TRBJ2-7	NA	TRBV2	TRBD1	CASSLGQGLIYEQYF	TGTGCCAGCAGTTTGGGACAGGGGTTGATCTACGAGCAGTACTTC
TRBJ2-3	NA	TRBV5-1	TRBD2	CASSLEGTSGFLQGDTQYF	TGCGCCAGCAGCTTGGAAGGGACTAGCGGGTTCTTACAAGGAGATACGCAGTATTTT
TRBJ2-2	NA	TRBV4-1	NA	CASSRSLNGELFF	TGCGCCAGCAGCCGCAGTTTGAACGGGGAGCTGTTTTTT
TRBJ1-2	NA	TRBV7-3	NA	CASSLTGTNYGYTF	TGTGCCAGCAGCTTAACTGGGACAAACTATGGCTACACCTTC
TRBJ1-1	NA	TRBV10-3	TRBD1	CAISEGGTAVRTEAFF	TGTGCCATCAGTGAGGGGGGGACAGCCGTTCGAACTGAAGCTTTCTTT
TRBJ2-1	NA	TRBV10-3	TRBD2	CASGGLASTGEQFF	TGTGCCAGCGGGGGACTAGCGAGTACTGGAGAGCAGTTCTTC
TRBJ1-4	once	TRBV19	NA	CASRSPDEKLFF	TGTGCCAGTAGAAGTCCAGATGAAAAACTGTTTTTT
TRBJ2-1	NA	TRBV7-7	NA	CASSLTGTRAHNEQFF	TGTGCCAGCAGCTTAACAGGAACAAGGGCGCACAATGAGCAGTTCTTC
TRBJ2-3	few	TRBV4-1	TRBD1	CASSQDGTGGTDTQYF	TGCGCCAGCAGCCAAGACGGAACAGGGGGGACAGATACGCAGTATTTT
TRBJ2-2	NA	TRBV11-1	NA	CASSLAFGRGSGELFF	TGTGCCAGCAGCTTAGCTTTTGGCAGGGGCTCCGGGGAGCTGTTTTTT
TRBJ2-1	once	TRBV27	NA	CASSPAGRNEQFF	TGTGCCAGCAGTCCCGCAGGGCGCAATGAGCAGTTCTTC
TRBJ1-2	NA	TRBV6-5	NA	CASSSPGTGGLYGYTF	TGTGCCAGCAGTTCCCCCGGCACAGGCGGCCTCTATGGCTACACCTTC
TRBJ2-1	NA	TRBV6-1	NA	CASRELGLFNEQFF	TGTGCCAGCAGAGAACTAGGTCTCTTCAATGAGCAGTTCTTC
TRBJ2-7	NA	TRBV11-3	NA	CASSSGHGGAEESYEQYF	TGTGCCAGCAGTAGTGGTCATGGGGGCGCGGAGGAGTCCTACGAGCAGTACTTC
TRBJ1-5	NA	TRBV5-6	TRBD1	CASSFDRDQPQHF	TGTGCCAGCAGCTTTGACAGGGACCAGCCCCAGCATTTT
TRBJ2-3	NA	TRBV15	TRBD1	CATSRTGGATDTQYF	TGTGCCACCAGCAGAACAGGGGGTGCCACAGATACGCAGTATTTT
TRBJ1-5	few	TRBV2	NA	CASSGPQNNQPQHF	TGTGCCAGCAGTGGGCCACAGAACAATCAGCCCCAGCATTTT
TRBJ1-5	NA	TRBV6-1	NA	CATTGLRLSNQPQHF	TGTGCCACCACAGGGCTCCGACTGAGCAATCAGCCCCAGCATTTT
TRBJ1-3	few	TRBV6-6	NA	CASSPDLDTIYF	TGTGCCAGCAGCCCCGACCTAGACACCATATATTTT
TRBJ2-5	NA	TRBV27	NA	CASSRGETQYF	TGTGCCAGCAGTCGGGGAGAGACCCAGTACTTC
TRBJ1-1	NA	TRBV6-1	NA	CASQLQGRSTEAFF	TGTGCCAGCCAACTTCAGGGTCGTAGTACTGAAGCTTTCTTT
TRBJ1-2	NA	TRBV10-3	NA	CAISEADRTYGYTF	TGTGCCATCAGTGAGGCCGACAGGACCTATGGCTACACCTTC
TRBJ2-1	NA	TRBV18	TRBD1	CASSPQSDRVFYNEQFF	TGTGCCAGCTCACCACAGTCGGACAGGGTATTCTACAATGAGCAGTTCTTC
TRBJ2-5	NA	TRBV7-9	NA	CASSAPRHQETQYF	TGTGCCAGCAGCGCCCCTCGACATCAAGAGACCCAGTACTTC
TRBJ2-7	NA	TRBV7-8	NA	CASSLEGGVYYEQYF	TGTGCCAGCAGCTTAGAGGGCGGGGTTTATTACGAGCAGTACTTC
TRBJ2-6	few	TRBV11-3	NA	CASSPSGTRWANVLTF	TGTGCCAGCAGCCCATCCGGGACACGCTGGGCCAACGTCCTGACTTTC
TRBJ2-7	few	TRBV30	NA	CAWSVRRESYEQYF	TGTGCCTGGAGTGTTAGGAGGGAAAGCTACGAGCAGTACTTC